Following are 10 T cell receptor beta chains from one sample sequenced in a study of Ad26.COV2.S vaccination and SARS-CoV-2 variants. The treatment was: roughly 19 received Ad26.COV2.S at low or high dose, single or two shots; several received placebo; per-sample allocation not given. After the first vaccine or placebo injection, samples were drawn on day 63. Produced via immunoSEQ multiplex PCR; TCRdb's table is partial and in-frame only. Of 400,000 or so clones in the sample, around 85% were seen once. Specimen: peripheral blood, collected in a trial of Ad26.COV2.S vaccine versus placebo. These receptors all come from a person aged 18-60 years who received the Ad26.COV2.S COVID-19 vaccine or a placebo.

This chain uses TRBV5-1 with TRBJ2-7; the D is unclear. Germline V gene sequence: CDR1 SGHRS, CDR2 YFSETQ. The ends were cut back, 4 bases at V and 1 base at J, with 12 bases in the middle. The CDR3 consists of 14 residues. CDR3 loop: CASSETTVSYEQYF. The CDR3 nucleotides read TGCGCCAGCAGCGAGACGACGGTTTCCTACGAGCAGTACTTC.

The chain couples TRBV27 to TRBJ2-5; 11 positions match TRBD1. Trimming removed 6 bases from V and 7 bases from J; junction bases left unmatched: 16. This CDR3 has 17 amino acids. Germline CDR1 and CDR2: MNHEY and SMNVEV (reference sequence). The CDR3 DNA is TGTGCCAGCAGCAAAAACCGGGACAGGGGGAACTTCGGGACCCAGTACTTC. The encoded protein is CASSKNRDRGNFGTQYF.

The J gene is TRBJ1-3, the V gene TRBV5-1; 7 nucleotides match TRBD1. With V trimmed by 4 bases and J by 3 bases, 7 bases remained unmatched. CDR1 is SGHRS, CDR2 YFSETQ, per germline. This CDR3 comprises 15 residues. The CDR3 reads CASSPKGALGNTIYF. The CDR3 nucleotides are TGCGCCAGCAGCCCAAAGGGGGCGCTTGGAAACACCATATATTTT.

This chain connects TRBV30 to TRBJ2-1; D remains ambiguous. CDR3 size: 13 residues. The V gene lost 2 bases and the J gene lost 3 bases, with 8 bases spanning the gap. CDR1 and CDR2 (germline): GTSNPN, SVGIG (reference sequence). This CDR3 is CAWSRSIYNEQFF. CDR3 coding DNA: TGTGCCTGGAGTAGGTCCATCTACAATGAGCAGTTCTTC.

This chain uses TRBV6-2 or TRBV6-3 with TRBJ2-3, with TRBD2 identical over 8 bases. Germline CDR1 reads MNHEY; CDR2 reads SVGEGT. J was trimmed by 2 bases and V by 2 bases; bases with no gene match: 15. The CDR3 is 19 residues long. The CDR3 DNA reads TGTGCCAGCAGTTACACCAGTCCCCAGCGGGGGAGAAACACAGATACGCAGTATTTT. Encoded protein: CASSYTSPQRGRNTDTQYF.

DNA for the CDR3: TGTGCCAGCAGCCCAGATGGGGGCCGGGTCTATGGCTACACCTTC. Translation: CASSPDGGRVYGYTF. This chain uses TRBV7-9 with TRBJ1-2; possibly TRBD1 for D (6 bases). This CDR3 is built from 15 residues. Trimming removed 5 bases from V and 4 bases from J, with 17 bases in between. Germline lookup yields CDR1 SEHNR and CDR2 FQNEAQ (reference sequence).

This rearrangement joins TRBV29-1 to TRBJ1-1; 8 bases line up with TRBD1. The junction had 7 bases not matched to a gene; V was cut back by 7 bases and J by 6 bases. The CDR3 has 12 amino acids. From germline, CDR1 is SQVTM and CDR2 ANQGSEA. CDR3 region: CSASQGASEAFF. The CDR3 DNA follows: TGCAGCGCCAGCCAGGGGGCGTCTGAAGCTTTCTTT.

The chain employs TRBV7-6 and TRBJ1-1; a possible D gene is TRBD1 (5 bases). The CDR3 contains 16 residues. V was cut by 1 base and J by 4 bases, with 16 bases left in between. Germline V gene lookup returns CDR1 SGHVS and CDR2 FNYEAQ. CDR3 sequence (DNA): TGTGCCAGCAGCTTAGGGGCCGGGACGTTCGGCACTGAAGCTTTCTTT. Encoded protein: CASSLGAGTFGTEAFF.

This chain links TRBV12-3 or TRBV12-4 with TRBJ1-3, with D unresolved. This CDR3 is built from 11 residues. The V end lost 5 bases, the J end lost 3 bases, and 2 bases lay between the germline ends. The chain's CDR3 is CASSIGNTIYF. The CDR3 coding sequence is TGTGCCAGCAGTATTGGAAACACCATATATTTT.

This chain links TRBV7-2 with TRBJ2-2, with 7 bases identical to TRBD2. This CDR3 has 14 amino acids. With V trimmed by 1 base and J by 7 bases, 3 bases remained unmatched. The germline V gene encodes CDR1 SGHTA and CDR2 FQGNSA. The CDR3 DNA sequence: TGTGCCAGCAGCTTAGGGGGCGGGGGCGGGGAGCTGTTTTTT. It yields the protein CASSLGGGGGELFF.